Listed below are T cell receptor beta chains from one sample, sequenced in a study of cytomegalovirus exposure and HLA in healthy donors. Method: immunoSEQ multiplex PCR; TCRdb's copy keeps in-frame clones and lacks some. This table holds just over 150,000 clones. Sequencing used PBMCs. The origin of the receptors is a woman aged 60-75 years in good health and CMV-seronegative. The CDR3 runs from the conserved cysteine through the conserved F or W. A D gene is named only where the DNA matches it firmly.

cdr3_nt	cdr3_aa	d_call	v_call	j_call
TGTGCCAGCAGTGCCGGTATTATGAACACTGAAGCTTTCTTT	CASSAGIMNTEAFF	-	TRBV6-1	TRBJ1-1
TGTGCCAGCAGCTTAGATGGGGCAGGGGGCGGCTACACCTTC	CASSLDGAGGGYTF	TRBD1	TRBV7-2	TRBJ1-2
TGTGCCAGCAGTTACTCGAGGGAAGGCGAAGCTTTCTTT	CASSYSREGEAFF	-	TRBV6-5	TRBJ1-1
TGTGCCAGCAGTTTCCGACAGGGTTGGGACACTGAAGCTTTCTTT	CASSFRQGWDTEAFF	TRBD1	TRBV27	TRBJ1-1
TGCGCCAGCAGCCCGGGGAGCGGGTTTGCCGGGGAGCTGTTTTTT	CASSPGSGFAGELFF	-	TRBV5-1	TRBJ2-2
TGCAGTGCCACGACAGGGCCTGAAGCTTTCTTT	CSATTGPEAFF	TRBD1	TRBV20-1	TRBJ1-1
TGCGCCAGCAGCCCCTATGAGGTTGGGGAGACCCAGTACTTC	CASSPYEVGETQYF	-	TRBV4-1	TRBJ2-5
TGTGCCAGCAGAGACACAGGGAGCTCTGGAAACACCATATATTTT	CASRDTGSSGNTIYF	-	TRBV2	TRBJ1-3
TGTGCCAGCAGCGTATTTACCGACTCCAATGAGCAGTTCTTC	CASSVFTDSNEQFF	-	TRBV9	TRBJ2-1
TGTGCCAGCAGCTTAGCACTAGCTCCCGCAGATACGCAGTATTTT	CASSLALAPADTQYF	-	TRBV7-9	TRBJ2-3
TGCAGTGCTAGAATAAGGGGTACAGCTTTCTTT	CSARIRGTAFF	-	TRBV20-1	TRBJ1-1
TGTGCCAGCAGCTTAATGGGACAGGGAAGAATCCGCAATCAGCCCCAGCATTTT	CASSLMGQGRIRNQPQHF	TRBD1	TRBV7-2	TRBJ1-5
TGTGCCAGCAGCCTACTTTCGCCAGGGGGTAATTCACCCCTCCACTTT	CASSLLSPGGNSPLHF	TRBD1	TRBV7-3	TRBJ1-6
TGTGCCAGCAGCTCACAACCCGGGACAGGGGTAAATTCACCCCTCCACTTT	CASSSQPGTGVNSPLHF	TRBD1	TRBV7-9	TRBJ1-6
TGTGCCAGCAGTGAAGGGAGGGGCCCCAACACTGAAGCTTTCTTT	CASSEGRGPNTEAFF	-	TRBV2	TRBJ1-1
TGTGCCAGCAGCTTACAGTGGAATTCACCCCTCCACTTT	CASSLQWNSPLHF	-	TRBV7-3	TRBJ1-6
TGTGCCAGCAGCTCACTAGGGACAGGTCGGGATGAAAAACTGTTTTTT	CASSSLGTGRDEKLFF	TRBD1	TRBV11-2	TRBJ1-4
TGCGCCAGCAGCTTGGCCAAACACGAAGGAGGGGTAAACACCATATATTTT	CASSLAKHEGGVNTIYF	-	TRBV5-1	TRBJ1-3
TGCGCCAGCAGCATCGGGACAGGAGACTACTACGAGCAGTACTTC	CASSIGTGDYYEQYF	TRBD1	TRBV5-1	TRBJ2-7
TGCGCCAGCAGCTTGGCCTTCCGAGACAGGGGGGGGTACGAGCAGTACTTC	CASSLAFRDRGGYEQYF	TRBD1	TRBV5-1	TRBJ2-7
TGCGCCAGCAGCCAAGTAGGGGACTATGGCTACACCTTC	CASSQVGDYGYTF	-	TRBV4-1	TRBJ1-2
TGTGCCAGTAGTTGGCGGCCAGGGCCCTACGAGCAGTACTTC	CASSWRPGPYEQYF	-	TRBV19	TRBJ2-7
TGTGCCAGTGACCAGGGGGGCAATCAGCCCCAGCATTTT	CASDQGGNQPQHF	TRBD1	TRBV10-3	TRBJ1-5
TGTGCCAGCAGCGACCAAGCGGGAGGGAGCTCCTACGAGCAGTACTTC	CASSDQAGGSSYEQYF	TRBD2	TRBV5-4	TRBJ2-7
TGCAGTGCCGTACCAGGGTATGGCTACACCTTC	CSAVPGYGYTF	-	TRBV20-1	TRBJ1-2
TGTGCCTGGAGTCCCCCGGGACAGGGGGTTGGAAAACTGTTTTTT	CAWSPPGQGVGKLFF	TRBD1	TRBV30	TRBJ1-4
TGTGCCAGCAGCCGTAGGGGACAAAACTACGAGCAGTACTTC	CASSRRGQNYEQYF	-	TRBV7-8	TRBJ2-7
TGCGCCAGCAGCATGGGACACCATAACACTGAAGCTTTCTTT	CASSMGHHNTEAFF	-	TRBV5-1	TRBJ1-1